This TCR beta chain derives from a study of sequential checkpoint blockade in melanoma (dated by TCRdb to about 2019). As for the study more broadly: Patients were randomized 1:1 to first-line nivolumab followed by ipilimumab (arm A) or ipilimumab followed by nivolumab (arm B). Maintenance nivolumab was given following each of the two trial sequences.

Note on this clone: Its antigen is still unknown. Base qualities were left out, and no much larger clone turns up one base away.

The immunoSEQ Assay was used to immunosequence TCRbeta CDR3 regions from genomic DNA. Before high-throughput sequencing, genomic DNA was amplified using bias-controlled multiplex PCR. As for the authors' bioinformatics: To quantify the absolute abundance of each unique TCRbeta CDR3 region, the sequences were collapsed and filtered. Clonality, defined as 1 minus Pielou's evenness, was calculated using only productive rearrangements. A previously published method was used to identify clones with significantly greater frequencies in on-treatment samples than in baseline samples. Entries here come from immuneACCESS through TCRdb and include only in-frame sequences with V and J called. Some clones fail to appear in such tables; in the studies checked, an unresolved V gene covers under half of the shortfall, and the cause of the remainder is unknown. The V and J calls and clone size were taken over from that table, and D and trimming were inferred from the DNA. The sample table shows nearly 2,000 clones, and around half are seen once. The leading ten clones occupy around a quarter of the sample.

The paper's findings and limits, for the study overall: Validation of the response-prediction model combining TCR metrics and mutation burden is needed in larger, independent patient cohorts.

The germline V gene encodes CDR1 PRHDT and CDR2 FYEKMQ (reference sequence). From its cysteine to its phenylalanine, the CDR3 spans 14 amino acids. The only DNA kept is the CDR3, 42 bases in frame from the first base. V trim: 4 bases; J trim: 4 bases; unmatched bases: 2. The sample's treatment or condition, from its label and the paper: randomized to nivolumab then ipilimumab (arm A) or the reverse (arm B). None of the patients in the trial had previously been given DNA-damaging chemotherapy. A FACS Aria II flow cytometer was used to sort live CD3+CD8+ cells that were negative for CD19 and CD56 from thawed PBMCs. The samples were obtained from melanoma patients enrolled in CheckMate 064, an open-label, randomized phase II trial testing sequential checkpoint blockade. Leukapheresis was used to collect peripheral blood mononuclear cells, which were then purified with Ficoll-Paque and frozen in human serum with 10% DMSO. Right after sorting, the blood CD3+CD8+ cells were verified to be >95% pure, and DNA extraction followed.

The sequencing used CD8+ T cells sorted from blood (inferred from file names), collected from a patient given nivolumab and ipilimumab in sequence. Recombination joined TRBV13 with TRBJ2-1, with 9 junctional bases fitting TRBD1. The sequence was obtained from a human patient with melanoma. Some clones in this sample may be carry-over from other donors' samples. The sequence in DNA is TGTGCCAGCAGCTGGGACAGGGTGTACAATGAGCAGTTCTTC. This sequence encodes CASSWDRVYNEQFF.